This T cell receptor beta chain was profiled in a study of radiotherapy plus CTLA-4 blockade in lung cancer. Study details: Objective responses emerged in about 20% of patients, and roughly 30% attained disease control.

The method was immunoSEQ multiplex PCR; TCRdb's version includes in-frame clones alone and lacks a portion of them. The data show under 50,000 clones, 75% to 85% seen once. Chemo-refractory metastatic non-small-cell lung cancer patients received focal radiation with ipilimumab CTLA-4 blockade. Sequences were derived from peripheral blood, sampled from a patient treated with radiotherapy plus ipilimumab. The sequence was collected from a human donor with non-small cell lung cancer that progressed on radiotherapy plus ipilimumab.

In nucleotides, the CDR3 is TGTGCCACCAGCAGAGCCGTTGACGACAGGGGCCGCTCCTACAATGAGCAGTTCTTC. Translated, it gives CATSRAVDDRGRSYNEQFF. The V call is TRBV15, the J call TRBJ2-1, with TRBD1 identical over 8 bases. This CDR3 has 19 amino acids. V shed 1 base, J shed 0 bases, and the junction held 11 bases outside the gene matches. Germline CDR1 LNHNV, CDR2 YYDKDF (reference sequence).